The 4 T cell receptor beta chains presented below share a single source sample, sequenced in a study of CD8 T cells in Susac syndrome. When the RNA was reverse transcribed, random hexamers were used with an input of roughly 0.45 to 1 ug. TCRdb re-derived calls from the immunoSEQ multiplex PCR reads in MiXCR, one entry per CDR3 protein. The repertoire includes about 150,000 distinct CDR3 sequences, more than 95% of them detected once, and approximately 0.12% sits in the top ten. The sequencing input was CD4+ T cells from PBMCs. Receptors were obtained from a human donor with Susac syndrome.

This chain uses TRBV24-1 with TRBJ2-5; the D is unclear. The CDR3 has 13 residues. From germline, CDR1 is KGHDR and CDR2 SFDVKD. V was trimmed by 3 bases and J by 4 bases, leaving 8 bases between them. CDR3 bases: TGTGCCACCAGTGATGGGGTAGGAGAGACCCAGTACTTC. Protein product: CATSDGVGETQYF.

The chain has TRBV7-9 and TRBJ1-2; 8 bases align to TRBD1. CDR3 length equals 13 residues. V shed 3 bases, J shed 4 bases, and the junction held 1 base outside the gene matches. The germline V gene encodes CDR1 SEHNR and CDR2 FQNEAQ (reference sequence). The CDR3 bases are TGTGCCAGCAGCTTCCAGGGGGCCTATGGCTACACCTTC. It codes for CASSFQGAYGYTF.

The chain uses TRBV9 and TRBJ2-1; perhaps TRBD2 as D (6 bases). Germline V CDR1 and CDR2: SGDLS, YYNGEE. The CDR3 length is 15 residues. V lost 0 bases and J lost 6, with 13 bases in between. The CDR3 is CASSVAGAYFNEQFF. DNA for the CDR3: TGTGCCAGCAGCGTAGCGGGAGCATATTTCAATGAGCAGTTCTTC.

About this clonotype: Germline and junction disagree at one end, which may indicate a read error. The chain's CDR3 is CRAAGVNNEQFF. CDR3 nucleotides: TGTAGGGCCGCGGGAGTGAACAATGAGCAGTTCTTC. This sequence joins TRBV29-1 and TRBJ2-1; 7 bases are a match to TRBD2. Germline loops: CDR1 SQVTM, CDR2 ANQGSEA. This CDR3 has 12 amino acids.